This TCR beta chain came from a study of T cell clonotyping in hematopoietic cell transplantation. Study information: Recipient samples before transplant were obtained post-cytoreduction. Study findings and constraints: No sorting was done, leaving CD4 and CD8 contributions mixed. Few recipient clonotypes overlapped donors; over 95% were de novo at given depth.

Clones were sequenced by immunoSEQ multiplex PCR, and TCRdb holds only the in-frame ones, with some missing. The sample shows about 49,000 clones, more than 75% of them seen only once. In germline, CDR1 is SQVTM, CDR2 ANQGSEA. V lost 2 bases, J lost 2 bases, and 6 bases lay in between. There are 12 residues in the CDR3. Details on this clone: The antigen is unknown.

Time point meaning: recipient sample about 28 days before transplant, after cytoreduction. Recipients were bled about 28 days pretransplant and at posttransplant days 30, 100, 180. Specimen: peripheral blood mononuclear cells, collected before stem cell transplant. The chain recombines TRBV29-1 with TRBJ1-2; D ambiguous. The sequence was obtained from a man in his fifties or sixties with biphenotypic leukemia. Some clones in this sample may be carry-over from other donors' samples. CDR3 DNA: TGCAGCGTTGAAAGTCAGAACTATGGCTACACCTTC. Translation: CSVESQNYGYTF.